These 15 T cell receptor beta chains originate from one sample sequenced in a study of regulatory T cells in long-lasting Graves disease. Time point here: newly diagnosed GD, antithyroid drugs for less than 3 months. Making the TCR library involved RNA that had been extracted from PBMCs. Researchers made TCR beta libraries by using iRepertoire HTBI primers and running Arm-PCR on CDR3 regions. TCRdb re-derived calls from the multiplex PCR reads in MiXCR, one entry per CDR3 protein. Altogether 400,000 to 500,000 distinct CDR3 sequences are present, about a sixth being singletons, with the ten largest covering under 30%. These data also formed part of another study, on T cells in Graves' hyperthyroidism and ophthalmopathy.

The source material was peripheral blood mononuclear cells (PBMCs), sampled at new diagnosis, from a patient treated with antithyroid drugs. The receptor source for this set is a woman younger than 30 with Graves disease.

This clonotype was picked up a small number of times. J is TRBJ2-7 and V is TRBV4-3; TRBD2 might be the D (6 bases). Germline CDR1 and CDR2: LGHNA and YSLEER. This CDR3 contains 15 residues. The V end was cut by 3 bases, the J end by 0 bases, with 12 bases between. CDR3 DNA: TGCGCCAGCAGCCATTCCGCGACTAGCTCCTACGAGCAGTACTTC. Its protein product is CASSHSATSSYEQYF.

The sample holds a few counts of this clonotype. This chain joins TRBV19 and TRBJ2-7; TRBD1 might be the D (5 bases). Germline V gene lookup returns CDR1 LNHDA and CDR2 SQIVND (reference sequence). Trimming stripped 4 bases from V and 3 bases from J, with 10 bases between. This CDR3 contains 13 residues. DNA of the CDR3: TGTGCCAGTAGTACAGGGTGGGACTACGAGCAGTACTTC. It yields the protein CASSTGWDYEQYF.

This clonotype occurred many times. V usage is TRBV6-2 or TRBV6-3 and J usage is TRBJ2-1; TRBD2 agrees at 12 bases. This CDR3 is 16 amino acids long. Germline V gene lookup returns CDR1 MNHEY and CDR2 SVGEGT. V lost 0 bases and J lost 7; bases outside the gene matches: 4. For the CDR3, the DNA is TGTGCCAGCAGTTACTCGACTAGCGGGAGTCGAAATGAGCAGTTCTTC. Protein sequence: CASSYSTSGSRNEQFF.

This clonotype was recorded many times. V is TRBV20-1 and J is TRBJ2-4; possible D gene TRBD1, 6 bases. Trimming left V 3 bases short and J 1 base short, with 22 bases between. The CDR3 loop spans 18 amino acids. The germline V gene has CDR1 DFQATT and CDR2 SNEGSKA (reference sequence). CDR3 nucleotides: TGCAGTGCTAGGGGGGACATCCGCCCTTCTTTGGCCAAAAACATTCAGTACTTC. It codes for CSARGDIRPSLAKNIQYF.

In its sample, this clonotype was seen many times. The V and J genes are TRBV27 and TRBJ2-7; a weak D match, TRBD1 (6 bases). The CDR3 runs 13 residues. V gave up 0 bases and J gave up 3 bases, with 6 bases separating them. The germline gives CDR1 MNHEY, CDR2 SMNVEV (reference sequence). CDR3 protein: CASSLSDSYEQYF. The CDR3 DNA follows: TGTGCCAGCAGTTTATCGGACAGCTACGAGCAGTACTTC.

This clonotype was observed many times. This rearrangement joins TRBV7-2 to TRBJ2-1; TRBD2 matches at 11 bases. CDR3 length: 15 residues. CDR1 SGHTA and CDR2 FQGNSA come from the germline V gene. After removal of 1 base from V and 10 bases from J, the junction contained 6 bases not matched to a gene. The CDR3 sequence is CASSLVAGGPGEQFF. CDR3 DNA sequence: TGTGCCAGCAGCTTAGTAGCGGGAGGGCCAGGGGAGCAGTTCTTC.

This chain joins TRBV6-5 and TRBJ2-1; D unclear. Trimming cost V 0 bases and J 8 bases, with 14 bases left between them. CDR1 and CDR2 (germline): MNHEY, SVGAGI. This CDR3 has 15 amino acids. The CDR3 reads CASSYSSPLLHEQFF. The CDR3 coding sequence is TGTGCCAGCAGTTACTCGAGCCCCCTCCTCCATGAGCAGTTCTTC.

As DNA, the CDR3 is TGTGCCAGCAGCCCCCAGGGACAGGGGAACTATGGCTACACCTTC. Translation gives CASSPQGQGNYGYTF. The chain is built from TRBV13 and TRBJ1-2; 10 bases fit TRBD1. The germline CDR1 and CDR2 sequences are PRHDT and FYEKMQ (reference sequence). The trim removed 5 bases at V and 2 bases at J, leaving 5 bases unmatched. The CDR3 sequence is 15 residues long.

The chain couples TRBV5-1 to TRBJ1-6; weak D call: TRBD1 (5 bases). Between the trimmed V and J ends, which lost 3 bases and 7 bases, there was a span of 14 bases. The CDR3 runs 15 residues. The germline V gene encodes CDR1 SGHRS and CDR2 YFSETQ. CDR3 nucleotides: TGCGCCAGCAGCTGGGGTCGGGGGTGGAATTCACCCCTCCACTTT. It codes for CASSWGRGWNSPLHF.

The chain carries TRBV4-1 and TRBJ2-7, with a tentative D call TRBD2 (7 bases). This CDR3 is 16 amino acids long. V was shortened by 6 bases and J by 1 base, with 19 bases between the two germline ends. Per the germline V gene, CDR1 is MGHRA and CDR2 is YSYEKL. The CDR3 region has the DNA TGCGCCAGCAGAGCCGTTGGGGGGGCCTCTTCCTACGAGCAGTACTTC. Amino acids: CASRAVGGASSYEQYF.

This clonotype was recorded a few times. This chain connects TRBV13 to TRBJ2-7, with 8 bases fitting TRBD2. Germline V gene lookup returns CDR1 PRHDT and CDR2 FYEKMQ (reference sequence). This CDR3 is 16 amino acids long. Trimming removed 0 bases from V and 2 bases from J; junction bases left unmatched: 6. The CDR3 DNA reads TGTGCCAGCAGCTTAGGTACGGGACTAGTGGCCTACGAGCAGTACTTC. The encoded protein is CASSLGTGLVAYEQYF.

This chain connects TRBV6-5 to TRBJ2-2; D unclear. The ends were cut back, 4 bases at V and 5 bases at J, with 8 bases in the middle. Germline V gives CDR1 MNHEY, CDR2 SVGAGI. CDR3 length: 13 residues. CDR3 region: CASSSTLTGELFF. The DNA of the CDR3 is TGTGCCAGCAGTTCGACACTGACCGGGGAGCTGTTTTTT.

This clonotype was seen at least ten times. This sequence joins TRBV28 and TRBJ2-5; D unresolved. Trimming removed 5 bases at V and 7 bases at J, with 14 bases between. Germline V gene data show CDR1 as MDHEN and CDR2 as SYDVKM. The CDR3 sequence is 13 residues long. CDR3 sequence (DNA): TGTGCCAGCAGTCCTCCTGCATGGTGGACCCAGTACTTC. This encodes CASSPPAWWTQYF.

The table lists this clonotype with many counts. The chain employs TRBV11-2 and TRBJ2-1; 14 bases align to TRBD2. Germline CDR1 and CDR2: SGHAT and FQNNGV. This CDR3 comprises 17 residues. V was clipped by 5 bases and J by 9 bases; unmatched bases: 12. As DNA, the CDR3 is TGTGCCAGCAGCCCCCCCCGCTCGGGACTAGCGGGAGTTGAGCAGTTCTTC. The encoded protein is CASSPPRSGLAGVEQFF.

With respect to this clonotype: This may stem from a read error, because a much larger clone lies one nucleotide away. The gene calls are TRBV4-1 and TRBJ2-7, with no clear D. The CDR3 spans 14 residues. V was trimmed by 0 bases and J by 6 bases, leaving 12 bases between them. Germline loops: CDR1 MGHRA, CDR2 YSYEKL. CDR3 nucleotides: TGCGCCAGCAGCCAAGATCTTCGAACCTGCGAGCAGTACTTC. This gives the protein CASSQDLRTCEQYF.